This T cell receptor beta chain is from a study of OX40 agonist ivuxolimab in advanced cancers. Across the whole study: The treatment was a fully human IgG2 OX40 agonist, ivuxolimab.

The CDR3 sequence is 16 residues long. Germline loops: CDR1 LNHDA, CDR2 SQIVND (reference sequence). V lost 3 bases and J lost 0, with 14 bases in between. Some clones are missing from TCRdb's copy, which holds only in-frame ones; the method was immunoSEQ multiplex PCR. The data show 30,000 or so clones, approximately 89% seen once. The source was CD4+ or CD8+ T cells sorted from blood, collected in a trial of the OX40 agonist ivuxolimab. This receptor was obtained from an adult with an advanced solid tumor such as melanoma, head and neck, liver or kidney cancer. The chain is built from TRBV19 and TRBJ1-1, with unresolved D. Here the CDR3 reads CASSIVGEGLNTEAFF. The CDR3 DNA sequence: TGTGCCAGTAGTATCGTTGGAGAAGGGCTGAACACTGAAGCTTTCTTT.